Each of the 4 T cell receptor beta chains below was sequenced from the same sample in a study of control samples from healthy donors and cancer patients. Sequencing used immunoSEQ multiplex PCR; TCRdb keeps in-frame clones, though not all of them. Here the sample spans 120,000 or so clones, 85% to 95% being singletons. Sequencing input: PBMCs. Receptors were obtained from a man older than 75 with head and neck cancer.

This chain connects TRBV6-1 to TRBJ1-2, with TRBD1 identical over 7 bases. In germline, CDR1 is MNHNS, CDR2 SASEGT. V dropped 3 bases and J dropped 9; count of bases not matched to a gene: 13. The length of the CDR3 is 15 residues. The CDR3 sequence: CASSDPGGGAGSYTF. Written as DNA, the CDR3 is TGTGCCAGCAGTGATCCGGGAGGGGGCGCCGGTAGCTACACCTTC.

The V and J genes are TRBV29-1 and TRBJ2-7; 9 nucleotides agree with TRBD2. Per the germline V gene, CDR1 is SQVTM and CDR2 is ANQGSEA. With 7 bases clipped from V and 7 bases from J, the junction kept 14 bases outside the gene matches. CDR3 length: 14 amino acids. The CDR3 coding sequence is TGCAGCGCAAACATAGCGGGAGACCATGGGGAGCAGTACTTC. Translated: CSANIAGDHGEQYF.

The CDR3 nucleotides are TGCGCCAGCAGCTTGATACCCGGGGACTACGAGCAGTACTTC. Protein product: CASSLIPGDYEQYF. The chain couples TRBV5-1 to TRBJ2-7, with a possible D match to TRBD2 (5 bases). Germline assignment: CDR1 SGHRS and CDR2 YFSETQ. This CDR3 contains 14 residues. Trimming removed 1 base at V and 3 bases at J, with 11 bases between.

The chain links TRBV7-8 to TRBJ1-1; 8 nucleotides match TRBD1. Germline V gene lookup returns CDR1 SGHVS and CDR2 FQNEAQ. The CDR3 has 12 amino acids. V trimming: 2 bases; J trimming: 8 bases; junction bases outside the gene matches: 1. In nucleotides, the CDR3 is TGTGCCAGCAGCTTACAGGGGGCCGAAGCTTTCTTT. This translates into CASSLQGAEAFF.